This entry is about one TCR beta chain. Its antigen remains unknown. A much larger clone lies one base from this, so it may be a read error. It was uncontrolled infection, other autoimmune disease, pregnancy or lactation that excluded patients. The diagnoses drew upon clinical symptoms, serum thyroxine and TRAb, thyroid ultrasound and orbital computed tomography. Amplified regions were TCR beta CDR3 sequences from RNA transcripts. The TCR CDR3 was amplified in a first-round RT-PCR using the HTBI primer set. TCRdb reanalysed the multiplex PCR reads using MiXCR and keeps one entry per CDR3 protein. The sample records some 250,000 distinct CDR3 sequences, 14% to 15% being singletons. This record belongs to a study of T cells in Graves' hyperthyroidism and ophthalmopathy. Whole-study results and caveats: Within blood appeared most thyroid clonotypes that had expanded above 0.001. Ophthalmopathy stood apart from stable hyperthyroidism in a 13 V-J model.

This receptor was identified in a woman between 35 and 50 years old with Graves' hyperthyroidism that later progressed to Graves' ophthalmopathy. Specimen: blood.

The CDR3 spells CASNIQGINGHTF. DNA of the CDR3: TGTGCCAGCAACATACAGGGGATTAATGGCCACACCTTC. The J gene is TRBJ1-2, the V gene TRBV5-6; TRBD1 aligns across 7 bases. Germline V CDR1 and CDR2: SGHDT, YYEEEE. The CDR3 sequence is 13 residues long.